The clone carrying this T cell receptor (beta chain) showed up many times. Its antigen remains unknown. The record originates from a study of CD8 T cells in ankylosing spondylitis. Using its own MiXCR run on the 5' RACE reads, TCRdb lists one record per CDR3 protein. The data hold around 330,000 distinct CDR3 sequences, with under 14% observed a single time. The CDR3 is made up of 16 amino acids. V was cut by 0 bases and J by 1 base, with 10 bases left in between. CDR1 SGHNT and CDR2 YYREEE come from the germline V gene (reference sequence). Study results and limitations: Reportedly, significant enrichment of disease-linked clones occurred in matched ankylosing spondylitis synovial fluid.

This receptor was taken from a female donor with ankylosing spondylitis or in good health (not recorded which). What was sequenced was blood, either unsorted or a sorted T cell fraction (not recorded which). J is TRBJ2-2 and V is TRBV5-4; D gene uncertain. CDR3 sequence: CASSLGAARNTGELFF. DNA of the CDR3: TGTGCCAGCAGCTTGGGGGCAGCCAGGAACACCGGGGAGCTGTTTTTT.